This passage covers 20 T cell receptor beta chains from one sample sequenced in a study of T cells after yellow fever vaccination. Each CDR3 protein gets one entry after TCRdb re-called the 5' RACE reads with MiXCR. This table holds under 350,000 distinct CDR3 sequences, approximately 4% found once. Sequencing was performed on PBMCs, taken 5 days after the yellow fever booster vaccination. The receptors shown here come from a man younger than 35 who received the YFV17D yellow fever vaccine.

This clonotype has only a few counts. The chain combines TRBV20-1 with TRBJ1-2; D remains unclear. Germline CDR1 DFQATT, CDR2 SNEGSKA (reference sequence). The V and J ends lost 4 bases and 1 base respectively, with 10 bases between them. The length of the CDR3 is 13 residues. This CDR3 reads CSANPGSNYGYTF. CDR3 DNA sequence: TGCAGTGCTAATCCCGGCAGTAACTATGGCTACACCTTC.

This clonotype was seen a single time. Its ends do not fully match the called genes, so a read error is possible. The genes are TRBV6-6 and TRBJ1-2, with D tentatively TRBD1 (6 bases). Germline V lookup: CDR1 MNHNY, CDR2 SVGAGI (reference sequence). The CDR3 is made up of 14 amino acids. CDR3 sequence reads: CGSSWDTSNYGYTF. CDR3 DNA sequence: TGTGGCAGCAGTTGGGACACATCTAACTATGGCTACACCTTC.

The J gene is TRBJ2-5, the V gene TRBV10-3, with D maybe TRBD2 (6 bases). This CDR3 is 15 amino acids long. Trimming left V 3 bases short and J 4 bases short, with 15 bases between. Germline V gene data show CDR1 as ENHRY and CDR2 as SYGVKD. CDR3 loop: CAISDATRRAETQYF. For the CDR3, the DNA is TGTGCCATCAGTGATGCGACCCGGAGGGCAGAGACCCAGTACTTC.

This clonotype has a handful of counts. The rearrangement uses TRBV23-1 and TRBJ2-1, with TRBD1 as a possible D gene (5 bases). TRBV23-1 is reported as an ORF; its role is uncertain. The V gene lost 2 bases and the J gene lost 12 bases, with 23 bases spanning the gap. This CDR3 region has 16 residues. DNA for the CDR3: TGCGCCAGCAGTCAAAGGGCGGTTATACGTGACAGTGGGCAGTTCTTC. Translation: CASSQRAVIRDSGQFF.

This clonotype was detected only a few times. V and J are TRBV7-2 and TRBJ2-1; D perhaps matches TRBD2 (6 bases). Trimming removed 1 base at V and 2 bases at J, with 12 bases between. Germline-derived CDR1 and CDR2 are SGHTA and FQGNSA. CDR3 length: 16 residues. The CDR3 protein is CASSLVSGSTYNEQFF. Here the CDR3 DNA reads TGTGCCAGCAGCTTAGTTAGCGGTTCTACCTACAATGAGCAGTTCTTC.

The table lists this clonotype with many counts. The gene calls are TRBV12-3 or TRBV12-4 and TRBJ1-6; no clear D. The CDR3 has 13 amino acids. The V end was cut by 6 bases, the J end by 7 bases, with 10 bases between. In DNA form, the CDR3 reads TGTGCCAGCAGAGACAATTTCAATTCACCCCTCCACTTT. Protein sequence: CASRDNFNSPLHF.

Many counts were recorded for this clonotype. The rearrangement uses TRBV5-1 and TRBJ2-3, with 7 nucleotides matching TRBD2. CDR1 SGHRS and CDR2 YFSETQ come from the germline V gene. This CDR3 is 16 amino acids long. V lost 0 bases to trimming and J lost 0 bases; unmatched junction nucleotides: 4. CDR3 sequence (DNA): TGCGCCAGCAGCTTGGCCAGCGGGGCCAGCACAGATACGCAGTATTTT. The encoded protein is CASSLASGASTDTQYF.

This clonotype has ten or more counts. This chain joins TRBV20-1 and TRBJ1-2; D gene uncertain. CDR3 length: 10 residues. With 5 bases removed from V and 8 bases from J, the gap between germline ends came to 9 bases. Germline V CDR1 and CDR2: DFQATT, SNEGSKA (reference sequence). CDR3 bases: TGCAGTGCTCCTGAGAGGGGCTACACCTTC. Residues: CSAPERGYTF.

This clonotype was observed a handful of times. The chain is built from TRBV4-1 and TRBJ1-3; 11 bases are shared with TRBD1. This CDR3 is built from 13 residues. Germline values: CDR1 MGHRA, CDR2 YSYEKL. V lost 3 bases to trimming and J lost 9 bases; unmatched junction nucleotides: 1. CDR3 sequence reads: CASSQGTGGTIYF. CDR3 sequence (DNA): TGCGCCAGCAGCCAGGGGACAGGGGGCACCATATATTTT.

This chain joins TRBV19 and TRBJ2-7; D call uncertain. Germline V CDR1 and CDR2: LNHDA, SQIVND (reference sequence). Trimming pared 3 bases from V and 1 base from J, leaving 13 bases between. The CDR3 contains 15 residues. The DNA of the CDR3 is TGTGCCAGTAGTATTGGAACAGCCCCGTCCTACGAGCAGTACTTC. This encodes CASSIGTAPSYEQYF.

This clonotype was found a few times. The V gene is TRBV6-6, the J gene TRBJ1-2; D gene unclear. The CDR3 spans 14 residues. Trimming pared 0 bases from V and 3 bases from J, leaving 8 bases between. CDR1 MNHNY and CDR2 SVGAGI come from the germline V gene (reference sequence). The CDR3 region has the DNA TGTGCCAGCAGTTACTCTCTCGGGTACTATGGCTACACCTTC. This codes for CASSYSLGYYGYTF.

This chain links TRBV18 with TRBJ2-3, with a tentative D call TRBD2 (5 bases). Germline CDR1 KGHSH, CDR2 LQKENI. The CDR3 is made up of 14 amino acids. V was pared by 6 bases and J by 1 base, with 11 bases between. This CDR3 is CASSPGSGTDTQYF. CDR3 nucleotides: TGTGCCAGCTCCCCGGGTAGCGGCACAGATACGCAGTATTTT.

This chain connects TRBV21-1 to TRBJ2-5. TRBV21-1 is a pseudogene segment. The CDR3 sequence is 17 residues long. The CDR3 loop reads CASSKGVKDLRRETQYF. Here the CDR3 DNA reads TGTGCCAGCAGCAAAGGGGTGAAGGACCTGAGGAGAGAGACCCAGTACTTC.

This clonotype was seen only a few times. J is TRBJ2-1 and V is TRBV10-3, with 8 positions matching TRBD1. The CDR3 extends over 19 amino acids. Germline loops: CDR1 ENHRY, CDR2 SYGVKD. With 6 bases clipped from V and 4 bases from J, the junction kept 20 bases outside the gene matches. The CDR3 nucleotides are TGTGCCATCAGGGGGAGGACAGGGCAAATTCGAAACGAGTACAATGAGCAGTTCTTC. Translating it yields CAIRGRTGQIRNEYNEQFF.

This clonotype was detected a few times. The CDR3 DNA reads as TGTGCCAGCAGTTTTGCTAGCGGGGGAACAGATACGCAGTATTTT. This codes for CASSFASGGTDTQYF. The chain combines TRBV27 with TRBJ2-3; TRBD2 aligns across 10 bases. Trimming at V came to 3 bases and at J to 3 bases, leaving 3 bases not matched to a gene. Looked up from germline, CDR1 is MNHEY and CDR2 is SMNVEV (reference sequence). CDR3 length: 15 amino acids.

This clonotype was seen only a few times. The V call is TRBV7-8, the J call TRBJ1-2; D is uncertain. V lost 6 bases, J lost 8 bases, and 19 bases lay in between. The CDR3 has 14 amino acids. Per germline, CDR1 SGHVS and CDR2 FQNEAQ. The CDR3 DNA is TGTGCCAGCAGTTCGGACGGGAATGTATGGGGCTACACCTTC. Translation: CASSSDGNVWGYTF.

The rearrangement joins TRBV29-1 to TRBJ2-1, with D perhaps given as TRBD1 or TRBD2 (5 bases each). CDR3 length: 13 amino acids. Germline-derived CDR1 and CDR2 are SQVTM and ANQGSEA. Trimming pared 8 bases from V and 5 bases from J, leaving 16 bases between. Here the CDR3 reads CSSGAHSHNEQFF. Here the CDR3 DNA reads TGCAGCTCCGGGGCACACAGCCACAATGAGCAGTTCTTC.

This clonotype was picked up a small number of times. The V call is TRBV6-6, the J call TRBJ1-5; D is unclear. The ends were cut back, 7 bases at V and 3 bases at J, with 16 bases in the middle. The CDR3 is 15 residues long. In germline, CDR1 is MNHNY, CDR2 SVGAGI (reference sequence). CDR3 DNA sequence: TGTGCCAGCACCAACGGATGGGATTCCAATCAGCCCCAGCATTTT. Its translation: CASTNGWDSNQPQHF.

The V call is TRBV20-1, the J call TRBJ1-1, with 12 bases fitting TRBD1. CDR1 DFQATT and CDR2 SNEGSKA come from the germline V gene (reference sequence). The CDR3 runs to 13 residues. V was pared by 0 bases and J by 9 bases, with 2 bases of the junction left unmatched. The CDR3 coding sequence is TGCAGTGCTAGAGATGGGGACAGGGGGCAAGCTTTCTTT. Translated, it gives CSARDGDRGQAFF.

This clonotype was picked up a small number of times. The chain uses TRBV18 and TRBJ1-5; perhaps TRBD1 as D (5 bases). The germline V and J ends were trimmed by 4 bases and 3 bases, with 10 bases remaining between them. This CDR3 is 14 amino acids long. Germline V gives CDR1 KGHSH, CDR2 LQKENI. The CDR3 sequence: CASSRAGYNQPQHF. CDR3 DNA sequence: TGTGCCAGCTCACGTGCAGGGTACAATCAGCCCCAGCATTTT. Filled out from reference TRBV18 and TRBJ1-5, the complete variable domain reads NAGVMQNPRHLVRRRGQEARLRCSPMKGHSHVYWYRQLPEEGLKFMVYLQKENIIDESGMPKERFSAEFPKEGPSILRIQQVVRGDSAAYFCASSRAGYNQPQHFGDGTRLSIL.